These 20 T cell receptor beta chains were all obtained from the same sample, sequenced in a study of OX40 agonist ivuxolimab in advanced cancers. Measured with immunoSEQ multiplex PCR; TCRdb has only the in-frame clones, and not every one. The sample has tens of thousands of clones, over 80% seen once. The sequencing here drew on CD4+ or CD8+ T cells sorted from blood, taken in a trial of the OX40 agonist ivuxolimab. All receptors derive from an adult with an advanced solid tumor such as melanoma, head and neck, liver or kidney cancer.

The chain links TRBV27 to TRBJ2-3; a weak D match, TRBD2 (6 bases). This CDR3 comprises 14 residues. The germline gives CDR1 MNHEY, CDR2 SMNVEV (reference sequence). V lost 2 bases and J 4 bases, leaving 10 bases between the germline ends. The CDR3 is CASSLSTGADTQYF. CDR3 bases: TGTGCCAGCAGTTTAAGCACGGGAGCAGATACGCAGTATTTT.

This clone appeared a single time. V is TRBV27 and J is TRBJ1-2; D not certain. The CDR3 covers 16 residues. Germline CDR1 is MNHEY and CDR2 is SMNVEV (reference sequence). V was cut by 6 bases and J by 0 bases, with 17 bases left in between. CDR3 nucleotide sequence: TGTGCCAGCAGCCTAAAACCCCATCAACCTAACTATGGCTACACCTTC. Translating gives CASSLKPHQPNYGYTF.

CDR3 residues: CASSTTTGGQTEAFF. CDR3 DNA sequence: TGTGCCAGCAGTACTACGACAGGGGGCCAGACTGAAGCTTTCTTT. This chain connects TRBV6-6 to TRBJ1-1; 10 bases align to TRBD1. Germline assignment: CDR1 MNHNY and CDR2 SVGAGI (reference sequence). The CDR3 is made up of 15 amino acids. J gave up 5 bases and V 5 bases, and 8 bases lay outside the gene matches.

The gene calls are TRBV30 and TRBJ1-2; D gene unclear. The germline V gene encodes CDR1 GTSNPN and CDR2 SVGIG (reference sequence). Deletions cut 2 bases from V and 6 bases from J, with 7 bases between. The CDR3 covers 11 residues. The DNA for the CDR3 is TGTGCCTGGAGTTCATTCCATGGCTACACCTTC. It encodes CAWSSFHGYTF.

This clone was detected only a few times. The V gene is TRBV2, the J gene TRBJ1-6; D not resolved. The V end was cut by 7 bases, the J end by 7 bases, with 8 bases between. Germline V CDR1 and CDR2: SNHLY, FYNNEI. There are 12 residues in the CDR3. The CDR3 DNA follows: TGTGCCAGCACCCGCGGGAATTCACCCCTCCACTTT. Protein: CASTRGNSPLHF.

The chain carries TRBV28 and TRBJ1-2; 8 bases agree with TRBD1. V trimming: 7 bases; J trimming: 0 bases; junction bases outside the gene matches: 13. The CDR3 is made up of 17 amino acids. From germline, CDR1 is MDHEN and CDR2 SYDVKM. CDR3 sequence: CASTSITGQGANYGYTF. The CDR3 bases are TGTGCCAGCACCTCAATAACCGGACAGGGAGCTAACTATGGCTACACCTTC.

Only a few counts were recorded for this clone. The chain links TRBV7-2 to TRBJ2-5; 8 bases map to TRBD2. CDR1 and CDR2 (germline): SGHTA, FQGNSA. CDR3 length: 15 amino acids. V was pared by 1 base and J by 2 bases, with 3 bases of the junction left unmatched. The CDR3 here is CASSLGRGVQETQYF. As DNA, the CDR3 is TGTGCCAGCAGCTTAGGGCGGGGGGTTCAAGAGACCCAGTACTTC. The full variable domain, its missing parts supplied by reference TRBV7-2 and TRBJ2-5, is GAGVSQSPSNKVTEKGKDVELRCDPISGHTALYWYRQSLGQGLEFLIYFQGNSAPDKSGLPSDRFSAERTGGSVSTLTIQRTQQEDSAVYLCASSLGRGVQETQYFGPGTRLLVL.

The chain uses TRBV9 and TRBJ2-7; D gene uncertain. The CDR3 covers 11 residues. Germline CDR1 SGDLS, CDR2 YYNGEE. V lost 3 bases and J 3 bases, leaving 4 bases between the germline ends. The CDR3 is CASSDRYEQYF. For the CDR3, the DNA is TGTGCCAGCAGCGACCGCTACGAGCAGTACTTC.

Only a few counts were recorded for this clone. This chain links TRBV28 with TRBJ2-5, with 13 bases fitting TRBD2. Trimming took 10 bases from V and 1 from J; bases not matched to a gene: 9. This CDR3 region has 16 residues. CDR1 and CDR2 from the germline V gene are MDHEN and SYDVKM. The CDR3 region has the DNA TGTGCCACCAGGGACGGGACTAGCGGGATCCAAGAGACCCAGTACTTC. Amino acids: CATRDGTSGIQETQYF.

This clone was picked up a small number of times. The gene calls are TRBV19 and TRBJ1-5, with 7 bases aligning to TRBD1. Germline CDR1 and CDR2: LNHDA and SQIVND (reference sequence). The CDR3 length is 14 residues. V lost 7 bases to trimming and J lost 7 bases; unmatched junction nucleotides: 10. In nucleotides, the CDR3 is TGTGCCAGTACCCTGCCAGGGACAGACCAGCCCCAGCATTTT. This codes for CASTLPGTDQPQHF.

The V gene is TRBV27, the J gene TRBJ2-6; D is undetermined. The CDR3 has 15 amino acids. The germline CDR1 and CDR2 sequences are MNHEY and SMNVEV (reference sequence). V lost 5 bases and J lost 4, with 12 bases in between. The chain's CDR3 is CASSLSVGGANVLTF. The CDR3 DNA reads TGTGCCAGCAGTCTAAGTGTGGGCGGGGCCAACGTCCTGACTTTC.

The chain joins TRBV2 to TRBJ2-1; TRBD2 matches 11 bases. The V gene's germline CDR1 is SNHLY and CDR2 FYNNEI. The V gene end was trimmed by 6 bases and the J gene end by 6 bases; junction bases not matched to a gene: 10. The length of the CDR3 is 16 residues. The CDR3 coding sequence is TGTGCCAGCAGGAGAGGTAGCGGGAGGGAGGGCAATGAGCAGTTCTTC. Its translation: CASRRGSGREGNEQFF.

This sequence joins TRBV7-2 and TRBJ2-6; D is perhaps TRBD1 (5 bases). Germline loops: CDR1 SGHTA, CDR2 FQGNSA. Trimming cost V 5 bases and J 0 bases, with 8 bases left between them. The length of the CDR3 is 15 residues. The CDR3 coding sequence is TGTGCCAGCAGCAGACAGTCCTCTGGGGCCAACGTCCTGACTTTC. Its protein product is CASSRQSSGANVLTF.

V and J are TRBV2 and TRBJ2-1; TRBD2 matches at 14 bases. Germline V lookup: CDR1 SNHLY, CDR2 FYNNEI. Trimming removed 6 bases from V and 0 bases from J; junction bases left unmatched: 1. CDR3 length: 16 amino acids. CDR3 nucleotides: TGTGCCAGCAGGGGGACTAGCGGGAGCTCCTACAATGAGCAGTTCTTC. As protein: CASRGTSGSSYNEQFF.

This clone appeared a single time. This chain links TRBV15 with TRBJ2-3; D is possibly TRBD2 (6 bases). This CDR3 spans 12 amino acids. Germline-derived CDR1 and CDR2 are LNHNV and YYDKDF (reference sequence). Trimming took off 3 bases at V and 7 bases at J, with 8 bases between the two ends. In DNA form, the CDR3 reads TGTGCCACCAGCAGGGGGAGGAATACGCAGTATTTT. This codes for CATSRGRNTQYF.

This rearrangement joins TRBV6-1 to TRBJ2-4; D could derive from TRBD1 or TRBD2 (6 bases each). CDR3 length equals 16 residues. V was clipped by 3 bases and J by 1 base, with 13 bases between them. Germline assignment: CDR1 MNHNS and CDR2 SASEGT. CDR3 in DNA: TGTGCCAGCAGTGAGGGGGGCGGTGCGGCCAAAAACATTCAGTACTTC. This translates into CASSEGGGAAKNIQYF.

This clone was picked up a small number of times. The CDR3 DNA follows: TGTGCCAGCAGCCTTCCCGGGACCCCGCCACATGAGCAGTTCTTC. Its protein product is CASSLPGTPPHEQFF. The rearrangement joins TRBV28 to TRBJ2-1, with D perhaps assigned TRBD1 or TRBD2 (5 bases each). In germline, CDR1 is MDHEN, CDR2 SYDVKM. Trimming shortened V by 6 bases and J by 8 bases, and 20 bases separated the two germline ends. The CDR3 is 15 residues long.

This clone appeared a single time. The chain carries TRBV9 and TRBJ1-1; no reliable D call. CDR3 size: 16 residues. V lost 1 base and J 1 base, leaving 14 bases between the germline ends. The germline V gene encodes CDR1 SGDLS and CDR2 YYNGEE. This CDR3 reads CASSVRPPAENTEAFF. Written as DNA, the CDR3 is TGTGCCAGCAGCGTAAGGCCACCGGCGGAGAACACTGAAGCTTTCTTT.

This clone was recorded only once. This rearrangement joins TRBV10-3 to TRBJ1-1; 8 bases line up with TRBD1. The CDR3 covers 16 residues. Germline assignment: CDR1 ENHRY and CDR2 SYGVKD. J lost 3 bases, V lost 5 bases, and 11 bases had no gene match. The CDR3 here is CAISTRQGRGDTEAFF. The CDR3 DNA reads as TGTGCCATCAGTACGAGACAGGGGCGGGGGGACACTGAAGCTTTCTTT.

This chain links TRBV5-1 with TRBJ2-3; no clear D. V gave up 2 bases and J gave up 5 bases, with 6 bases separating them. Germline V gene lookup returns CDR1 SGHRS and CDR2 YFSETQ. The CDR3 has 12 residues. CDR3 sequence (DNA): TGCGCCAGCAGCTTAATAGGAGATACGCAGTATTTT. Residues: CASSLIGDTQYF.